This T cell receptor beta chain was captured by sequencing in a study of CD8 T cells in ankylosing spondylitis (TCRdb year 2017). In terms of the full investigation: The study profiled T cell receptor beta repertoires in healthy donors and ankylosing spondylitis patients to find disease-linked TCR variants. The whole study cohort included 85 to 120 healthy donors and some 27 ankylosing spondylitis patients. Peripheral blood was sampled, and synovial fluid was additionally collected from ankylosing spondylitis patients. Broad study findings and their caveats: Some of the motif variants had been reported before in the synovial fluid and blood of reactive arthritis patients, a finding that suggests common disease-initiation mechanisms. A TCR beta motif made up of several highly homologous amino acid variants appeared to be characteristic of blood from ankylosing spondylitis patients. The disease-linked clones were reported to be significantly enriched in matched synovial fluid samples from ankylosing spondylitis patients. The disease-linked clones had a CD8+ phenotype and were found at relatively low frequencies in peripheral blood.

The instrument given in TCRdb is Illumina HiSeq 2500. Quantitative 5'-RACE with molecular barcodes was the method used to prepare the TCR beta libraries. In the source study's methods: A new computational method based on a probabilistic model of VDJ rearrangement was used to identify disease-linked TCR variants. TCRdb handled the public reads itself, with Q25 trimming in fastp and clone calling in MiXCR, and kept productive beta chains. Rows with a matching CDR3 protein are joined into one entry that keeps the most common DNA and genes. TCRdb, not the authors, supplied the V and J calls. This sample has some 120,000 distinct CDR3 sequences in its table, and roughly 13% of those were observed once. The ten largest clones take up almost 3% of the sample. With respect to this clonotype: Its target antigen remains unknown. No much larger clone exists at a distance of one base, and base qualities are not known.

The sequencing sample was made of blood, either unsorted or a sorted T cell fraction (not recorded which). This receptor was taken from a female donor with ankylosing spondylitis or in good health (not recorded which).

The CDR3 here reads CASASLTGELFF. The bases are TGTGCTAGTGCCTCTCTTACCGGGGAGCTGTTTTTT. The V and J segments used are TRBV12-5 and TRBJ2-2; the D gene lacks a confident call. Taken from the germline V gene, the CDR1 and CDR2 loops are LGHNT and FRNRAP. V and J are truncated by 7 bases and 5 bases respectively, leaving an intervening sequence of 8 bases. The cysteine opens and the phenylalanine closes a CDR3 of 12 amino acids. Just CDR3 DNA is preserved here, 36 bases in frame from base 1. Beyond the CDR3, the reference TRBV12-5 and TRBJ2-2 genes provide the residues; the full variable domain reads: DARVTQTPRHKVTEMGQEVTMRCQPILGHNTVFWYRQTMMQGLELLAYFRNRAPLDDSGMPKDRFSAEMPDATLATLKIQPSEPRDSAVYFCASASLTGELFFGEGSRLTVL.